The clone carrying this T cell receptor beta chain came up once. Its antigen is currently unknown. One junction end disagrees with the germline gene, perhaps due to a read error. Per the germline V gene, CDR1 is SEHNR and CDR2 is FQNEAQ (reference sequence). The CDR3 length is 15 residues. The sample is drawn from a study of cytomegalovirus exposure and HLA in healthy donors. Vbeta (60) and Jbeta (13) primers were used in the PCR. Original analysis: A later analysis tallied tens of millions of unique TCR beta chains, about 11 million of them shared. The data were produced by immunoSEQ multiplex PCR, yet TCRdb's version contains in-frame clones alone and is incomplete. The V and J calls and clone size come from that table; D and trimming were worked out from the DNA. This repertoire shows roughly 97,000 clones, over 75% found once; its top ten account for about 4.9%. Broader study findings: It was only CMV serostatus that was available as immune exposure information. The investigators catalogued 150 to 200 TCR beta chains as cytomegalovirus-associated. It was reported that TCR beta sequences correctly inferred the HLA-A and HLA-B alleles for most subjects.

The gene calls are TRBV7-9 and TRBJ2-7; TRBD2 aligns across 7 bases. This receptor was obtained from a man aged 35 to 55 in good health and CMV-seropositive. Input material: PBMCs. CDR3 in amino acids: CSSSFPGASGYEQYF. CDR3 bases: TGTTCCAGCAGCTTCCCCGGGGCTAGCGGCTACGAGCAGTACTTC.